One sample yielded the 27 T cell receptor beta chains listed below, sequenced in a study of identical twins. TCRdb used MiXCR to reprocess the 5' RACE reads, holding one entry per CDR3 protein. The sample carries 550,000 to 800,000 distinct CDR3 sequences, less than 9% recorded once. The data also belong to a second study, concerning yellow fever vaccine responses in identical twins.

Sample: PBMCs. Receptors originate from a woman between 18 and 29 years old in good health.

This sequence joins TRBV5-1 and TRBJ2-1, with 8 bases matching TRBD2. Germline V CDR1 and CDR2: SGHRS, YFSETQ. With 3 bases clipped from V and 0 bases from J, the junction kept 5 bases outside the gene matches. The CDR3 is made up of 16 amino acids. In nucleotides, the CDR3 is TGCGCCAGCAGCTCGTTAGCGGGACCCTCCTACAATGAGCAGTTCTTC. It encodes CASSSLAGPSYNEQFF.

This clonotype came up a few times. The chain has TRBV4-2 and TRBJ2-1, with D perhaps given as TRBD1 or TRBD2 (5 bases each). V lost 0 bases to trimming and J lost 0 bases, with 9 bases between them. CDR3 length: 16 residues. Germline assignment: CDR1 LGHNA and CDR2 YNFKEQ. CDR3 region: CASSQDGTASYNEQFF. CDR3 in DNA: TGTGCCAGCAGCCAAGACGGGACCGCCTCCTACAATGAGCAGTTCTTC.

This clonotype was counted only a few times. V gene TRBV6-1 combines with J gene TRBJ2-3; possibly TRBD2 for D (6 bases). CDR1 is MNHNS and CDR2 is SASEGT in the germline V gene. The CDR3 has 15 residues. The V end was cut by 6 bases, the J end by 3 bases, with 16 bases between. The CDR3 loop reads CASSWTPGTTDTQYF. The DNA of the CDR3 is TGTGCCAGCAGCTGGACACCCGGGACTACAGATACGCAGTATTTT.

This clonotype has more than one count but fewer than ten. The chain links TRBV28 to TRBJ1-1, with 7 positions matching TRBD1. The J segment lost 8 bases and the V segment lost 5 bases, leaving 11 bases of the junction unmatched. The CDR3 has 14 residues. Germline V gene sequence: CDR1 MDHEN, CDR2 SYDVKM. The CDR3: CASSVPTGKGEAFF. The CDR3 coding sequence is TGTGCCAGCAGTGTACCGACAGGGAAAGGGGAAGCTTTCTTT. Full variable domain (remainder filled in from reference TRBV28 and TRBJ1-1): DVKVTQSSRYLVKRTGEKVFLECVQDMDHENMFWYRQDPGLGLRLIYFSYDVKMKEKGDIPEGYSVSREKKERFSLILESASTNQTSMYLCASSVPTGKGEAFFGQGTRLTVV.

This clonotype showed up just a few times. V gene TRBV29-1 combines with J gene TRBJ2-1, with 9 bases matching TRBD2. Germline values: CDR1 SQVTM, CDR2 ANQGSEA. The CDR3 has 14 residues. The V and J ends lost 4 bases and 4 bases, in that order; junction bases with no gene match: 5. CDR3 DNA: TGCAGCGTTGGCTGGCGGGGGGGGTACAATGAGCAGTTCTTC. The encoded protein is CSVGWRGGYNEQFF.

This rearrangement joins TRBV2 to TRBJ1-1, with D perhaps TRBD1 (6 bases). Between the trimmed V and J ends, which lost 8 bases and 5 bases, there was a span of 12 bases. Germline V gene data show CDR1 as SNHLY and CDR2 as FYNNEI. CDR3 length equals 12 residues. CDR3 nucleotides: TGTGCCAGCTTACAGGGAAAGACTGAAGCTTTCTTT. This encodes CASLQGKTEAFF.

This clonotype was recorded many times. J is TRBJ2-2 and V is TRBV25-1, with 9 bases lining up with TRBD1. The CDR3 has 13 amino acids. V shed 9 bases, J shed 5 bases, and the junction held 4 bases outside the gene matches. Germline loops: CDR1 MGHDK, CDR2 SYGVNS. This CDR3 reads CASRTGETGELFF. CDR3 nucleotide sequence: TGTGCCAGTAGGACAGGGGAGACCGGGGAGCTGTTTTTT.

The chain combines TRBV29-1 with TRBJ2-1; TRBD2 agrees at 12 bases. V lost 7 bases and J lost 0; bases outside the gene matches: 7. Germline V gene sequence: CDR1 SQVTM, CDR2 ANQGSEA. This CDR3 has 16 residues. The CDR3 reads CSAQGLAGSSYNEQFF. The CDR3 bases are TGCAGCGCCCAGGGACTAGCGGGCTCCTCCTACAATGAGCAGTTCTTC.

The chain couples TRBV12-3 or TRBV12-4 to TRBJ1-1, with D possibly matching TRBD1 (5 bases). The CDR3 runs to 15 residues. V shed 0 bases and J shed 4 bases, with 12 bases lying between them. The chain's CDR3 is CASSLARSRATEAFF. The DNA of the CDR3 is TGTGCCAGCAGTTTAGCGCGATCCAGGGCCACTGAAGCTTTCTTT.

This chain joins TRBV5-4 and TRBJ2-2, with D maybe TRBD2 (5 bases). Per germline, CDR1 SGHNT and CDR2 YYREEE (reference sequence). The length of the CDR3 is 14 residues. With 2 bases removed from V and 5 bases from J, the gap between germline ends came to 10 bases. In DNA, the CDR3 is TGTGCCAGCAGCTTCGGAGGCCAAACCGGGGAGCTGTTTTTT. It translates to CASSFGGQTGELFF.

This sequence joins TRBV5-4 and TRBJ2-1; a possible D gene is TRBD2 (5 bases). Trimming shortened V by 3 bases and J by 0 bases, and 28 bases separated the two germline ends. In germline, CDR1 is SGHNT, CDR2 YYREEE (reference sequence). This CDR3 region has 21 residues. CDR3 in DNA: TGTGCCAGCAGCTGGACTCATGGCAGCGGCTCCCTGACTTACTCCTACAATGAGCAGTTCTTC. Protein product: CASSWTHGSGSLTYSYNEQFF.

The rearrangement uses TRBV6-1 and TRBJ2-5, with a weak D call TRBD2 (5 bases). The germline CDR1 and CDR2 sequences are MNHNS and SASEGT. Trimming removed 2 bases at V and 7 bases at J, with 8 bases between. The CDR3 runs 12 residues. DNA of the CDR3: TGTGCCAGCAGTGAATCACGGGGGACCCAGTACTTC. Its translation is CASSESRGTQYF.

This clonotype came up many times. The chain has TRBV12-3 or TRBV12-4 and TRBJ1-3, with D maybe TRBD1 (5 bases). The germline V and J ends were trimmed by 3 bases and 4 bases, with 7 bases remaining between them. The CDR3 loop spans 13 amino acids. The CDR3, as DNA: TGTGCCAGCAGTTTTAACAGGGGAAACACCATATATTTT. This translates into CASSFNRGNTIYF.

Many counts were recorded for this clonotype. V usage is TRBV6-2 or TRBV6-3 and J usage is TRBJ1-3; 11 positions agree with TRBD1. V was clipped by 7 bases and J by 0 bases; unmatched bases: 17. CDR3 length: 20 amino acids. Germline CDR1 reads MNHEY; CDR2 reads SVGEGT. The CDR3 is CASISHTGTGGPSSGNTIYF. Written as DNA, the CDR3 is TGTGCCAGCATTTCTCACACCGGGACAGGGGGACCTTCCTCTGGAAACACCATATATTTT.

The rearrangement uses TRBV11-2 and TRBJ2-1; D is tentatively TRBD1 or TRBD2 (6 bases each). The V end was cut by 4 bases, the J end by 4 bases, with 20 bases between. This CDR3 region has 17 residues. Per germline, CDR1 SGHAT and CDR2 FQNNGV. The CDR3 DNA follows: TGTGCCAGCAGCTACGACCGGGGGCTAGCGAAATACAATGAGCAGTTCTTC. It encodes CASSYDRGLAKYNEQFF.

V is TRBV20-1 and J is TRBJ2-1, with TRBD2 identical over 11 bases. This CDR3 spans 13 amino acids. Trimming removed 7 bases from V and 8 bases from J; junction bases left unmatched: 7. Germline V CDR1 and CDR2: DFQATT, SNEGSKA (reference sequence). The CDR3 reads CSGTSGRNHEQFF. CDR3 sequence (DNA): TGCAGTGGTACTAGCGGGAGAAACCATGAGCAGTTCTTC.

This clonotype was seen a few times. This sequence joins TRBV20-1 and TRBJ2-7, with D possibly matching TRBD2 (5 bases). Germline CDR1 is DFQATT and CDR2 is SNEGSKA (reference sequence). Trimming shortened V by 6 bases and J by 4 bases, and 19 bases separated the two germline ends. The CDR3 extends over 14 amino acids. The CDR3 coding sequence is TGCAGTGCCTCCTCGCCAGGTCCGGGATACGAGCAGTACGTC. Translated: CSASSPGPGYEQYV.

V and J are TRBV10-3 and TRBJ2-1; 13 bases align to TRBD2. Germline V lookup: CDR1 ENHRY, CDR2 SYGVKD. This CDR3 contains 19 residues. V was clipped by 3 bases and J by 0 bases; unmatched bases: 8. The CDR3 DNA is TGTGCCATCAGTGACGTGACTAGCGGGGGGCGAAGCTCCTACAATGAGCAGTTCTTC. The encoded protein is CAISDVTSGGRSSYNEQFF.

This clonotype was seen repeatedly, ten times or more. This chain links TRBV19 with TRBJ2-2; D possibly corresponds to TRBD2 (5 bases). This CDR3 contains 14 residues. Germline V lookup: CDR1 LNHDA, CDR2 SQIVND (reference sequence). The germline V and J ends were trimmed by 4 bases and 6 bases, with 12 bases remaining between them. CDR3 sequence: CASSTPRGSGELFF. In DNA form, the CDR3 reads TGTGCCAGTAGTACGCCCCGAGGGTCCGGGGAGCTGTTTTTT. The full variable domain, with the rest looked up from reference TRBV19 and TRBJ2-2, is DGGITQSPKYLFRKEGQNVTLSCEQNLNHDAMYWYRQDPGQGLRLIYYSQIVNDFQKGDIAEGYSVSREKKESFPLTVTSAQKNPTAFYLCASSTPRGSGELFFGEGSRLTVL.

The sample holds a few counts of this clonotype. Germline and junction disagree at one end, which may indicate a read error. V and J are TRBV20-1 and TRBJ2-1; D is possibly TRBD2 (6 bases). Germline CDR1 DFQATT, CDR2 SNEGSKA (reference sequence). This CDR3 comprises 17 residues. The CDR3 loop reads CCARDPRGGIKSNEQFF. The CDR3 region has the DNA TGCTGTGCTAGAGATCCGCGCGGCGGGATAAAAAGCAATGAGCAGTTCTTC.

This clonotype was seen repeatedly, ten times or more. The chain is built from TRBV28 and TRBJ2-4; D unclear. The V gene lost 5 bases and the J gene lost 0 bases, with 5 bases spanning the gap. Germline CDR1 reads MDHEN; CDR2 reads SYDVKM. The CDR3 runs to 13 residues. This CDR3 reads CASSTLAKNIQYF. The CDR3 region has the DNA TGTGCCAGCAGTACCTTAGCCAAAAACATTCAGTACTTC.

This clonotype was found many times. The V gene is TRBV18, the J gene TRBJ2-3; D not certain. This CDR3 region has 15 residues. Trimming removed 0 bases at V and 4 bases at J, with 11 bases between. Germline V CDR1 and CDR2: KGHSH, LQKENI. The CDR3 DNA sequence: TGTGCCAGCTCACCACCGACCCTAGGTTCAGATACGCAGTATTTT. Its protein is CASSPPTLGSDTQYF.

The DNA for the CDR3 is TGCAGTGCTAGGGGGTGGATCCAAGAGACCCAGTACTTC. It is translated as CSARGWIQETQYF. The V call is TRBV20-1, the J call TRBJ2-5; unclear D gene. There are 13 residues in the CDR3. CDR1 and CDR2 from the germline V gene are DFQATT and SNEGSKA (reference sequence). Trimming removed 3 bases at V and 1 base at J, with 9 bases between.

This chain links TRBV6-1 with TRBJ1-1; 7 bases fit TRBD1. The V gene end was trimmed by 5 bases and the J gene end by 1 base; junction bases not matched to a gene: 10. The CDR3 is made up of 16 amino acids. Germline V gene sequence: CDR1 MNHNS, CDR2 SASEGT. The CDR3 DNA follows: TGTGCCAGCAGTCCCCTTAGTGGGACAGCGAACACTGAAGCTTTCTTT. Amino acid sequence: CASSPLSGTANTEAFF.

The chain combines TRBV12-3 or TRBV12-4 with TRBJ2-6; possibly TRBD2 for D (6 bases). The CDR3 has 15 amino acids. V lost 10 bases and J 0 bases, leaving 13 bases between the germline ends. CDR3 in DNA: TGTGCCACCCGGGACTTCCGCTCTGGGGCCAACGTCCTGACTTTC. Translating it yields CATRDFRSGANVLTF.

The chain uses TRBV10-1 and TRBJ2-3; the match to TRBD2 covers 13 bases. The CDR3 totals 14 residues. Germline V lookup: CDR1 WNHNN, CDR2 SYGVQD (reference sequence). The V and J ends lost 5 bases and 7 bases, in that order; junction bases with no gene match: 3. CDR3 residues: CASSTSGRGNTQYF. The CDR3 DNA reads as TGCGCCAGCAGTACTAGCGGGAGGGGAAATACGCAGTATTTT.

In this sample, this clonotype turned up many times. The chain employs TRBV20-1 and TRBJ2-5, with 13 bases identical to TRBD2. Germline V gives CDR1 DFQATT, CDR2 SNEGSKA (reference sequence). The CDR3 has 15 amino acids. V shed 3 bases and J 2 bases; nucleotides not matched to a gene: 3. The CDR3 sequence is CSARPLAGGQETQYF. The CDR3 DNA reads as TGCAGTGCTAGGCCACTAGCGGGGGGGCAAGAGACCCAGTACTTC.